This entry is about one TCR beta chain. Its antigen is unidentified. These data are taken from a study of T cell responses to AZD1222 COVID-19 vaccine. Study-wide findings and caveats: Donors were chiefly white British, with a greater number of females, and clonal diversity was perhaps underestimated.

V was shortened by 4 bases and J by 4 bases, with 18 bases between the two germline ends. The CDR3 loop spans 15 amino acids. Germline values: CDR1 SGHRS, CDR2 YFSETQ. The protocol was immunoSEQ multiplex PCR, while the TCRdb copy is restricted to in-frame clones and leaves out a portion. The sample has 150,000 or so clones, approximately 90% seen once. The sample in question was peripheral blood, obtained on day 0 of AZD1222 vaccination. V usage is TRBV5-1 and J usage is TRBJ2-7, with D possibly called TRBD1 or TRBD2 (5 bases each). The sequence was obtained from an adult in good health. In DNA, the CDR3 is TGCGCCAGCAGCCTCGATGAGGGGATGGATTACGAGCAGTACTTC. Protein sequence: CASSLDEGMDYEQYF.